Reported below is one TCR beta chain. Its specific antigen is unknown. No base qualities exist here, and no much larger clone lies one base off it. Collaborating institutions collected whole blood in K2EDTA tubes following their own protocols. Collaborator samples were shipped for TCRbeta analysis as frozen whole blood, isolated PBMCs, or DNA extracted from either sample type. The immunoSEQ Assay, a bias-controlled multiplex PCR, was used to amplify TCRbeta CDR3 regions from genomic DNA. The paper's data handling went like this. Within the assay, amplification of reference gene primers was used to estimate how many nucleated cells each sample contained. To quantify the absolute abundance of each unique TCRbeta CDR3 rearrangement, sequence reads were collapsed and filtered. For each sample, productive Simpson clonality was calculated as the square root of Simpson's diversity index over productive rearrangements. Here the immuneACCESS table is served through TCRdb, limited to in-frame sequences with V and J called. Missing clones are a known gap in these copies; in checked studies unresolved V genes cover under half, and the rest lacks a known reason. Clonal size and the V and J genes are those of that table, whereas D and trimming came from the DNA. The sample has 95,000 to 100,000 clones on record, about 89% of them singletons. The ten largest clones add up to 11% of the sample.

This sample is part of a study of blood T cell repertoires in COVID-19 (dated by TCRdb to 2020 to 2021). Study-wide context: Samples from collaborators originated in the United States, Italy and Spain and spanned both the acute and convalescent phases of COVID-19. The samples were drawn from two sources: the first 160 participants of the ongoing ImmuneRACE study, and 950 to 1,500 subjects contributed by 6 global collaborators. A de-identified subject ID, COVID-19 status, age in years and sex were almost always included in the sample metadata. The repertoires were released in a freely available public database intended as a resource for research on the immune response to SARS-CoV-2. Deeply sampled blood TCRbeta repertoires from subjects exposed to, actively infected with, or recovered from COVID-19 were included in the dataset. The prospective study material was composed of cDNA or gDNA derived from T cells, B-cell-depleted T cells, or PBMCs. Where HLA class I and class II types were available, the types were taken from metadata supplied by the sample provider, not from assay-based typing. Overall results and qualifications from the work: Clinical and demographic metadata were provided uncurated, with the amount varying by source and participant.

The sample comprised peripheral blood. The source is a woman aged 25-40 years with acute or convalescent COVID-19.

The CDR3 region: CATSRDLGGLSPNSPLHF. The DNA sequence follows: TGTGCCACCAGCAGAGATCTTGGGGGACTCAGCCCCAATTCACCCCTCCACTTT. This chain is built from TRBV15 and TRBJ1-6; the D gene is perhaps TRBD1, from 5 matching bases. V loses 0 bases of germline sequence and J loses 7 bases, and the interval between the two ends is 19 bases. The CDR3 starts with the cysteine, ends with the phenylalanine, and has 18 residues. The retained sequence is limited to the CDR3, 54 bases, with the frame set at the first base. CDR1 and CDR2, looked up from the germline V gene (reference sequence), are LNHNV and YYDKDF. With all but the CDR3 taken from the reference TRBV15 and TRBJ1-6 genes, the full variable domain is: DAMVIQNPRYQVTQFGKPVTLSCSQTLNHNVMYWYQQKSSQAPKLLFHYYDKDFNNEADTPDNFQSRRPNTSFCFLDIRSPGLGDTAMYLCATSRDLGGLSPNSPLHFGNGTRLTVT.